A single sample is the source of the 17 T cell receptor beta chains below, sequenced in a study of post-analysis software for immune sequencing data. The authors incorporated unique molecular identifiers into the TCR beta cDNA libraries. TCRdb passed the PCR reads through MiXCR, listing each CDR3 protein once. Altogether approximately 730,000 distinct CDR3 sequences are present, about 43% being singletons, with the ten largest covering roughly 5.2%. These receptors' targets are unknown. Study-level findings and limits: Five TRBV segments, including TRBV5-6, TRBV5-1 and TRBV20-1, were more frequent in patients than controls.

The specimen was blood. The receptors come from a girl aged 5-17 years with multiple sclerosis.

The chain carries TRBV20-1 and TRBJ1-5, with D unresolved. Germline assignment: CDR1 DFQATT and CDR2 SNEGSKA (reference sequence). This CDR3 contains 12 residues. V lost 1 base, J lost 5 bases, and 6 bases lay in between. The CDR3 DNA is TGCAGTGCTAGAGGGGTTGATCAGCCCCAGCATTTT. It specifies CSARGVDQPQHF.

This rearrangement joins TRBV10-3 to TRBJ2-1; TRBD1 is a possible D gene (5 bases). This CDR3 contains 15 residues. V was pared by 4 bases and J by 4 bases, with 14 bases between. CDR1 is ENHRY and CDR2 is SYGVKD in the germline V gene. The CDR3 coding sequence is TGTGCCATCAGTGGGCAACAGGTGAAGTACAATGAGCAGTTCTTC. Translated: CAISGQQVKYNEQFF.

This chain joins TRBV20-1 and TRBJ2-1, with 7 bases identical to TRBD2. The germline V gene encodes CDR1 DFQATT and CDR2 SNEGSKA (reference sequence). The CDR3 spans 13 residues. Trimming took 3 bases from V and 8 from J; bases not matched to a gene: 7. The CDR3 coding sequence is TGCAGTGCTAGCGGCGGGAGAATGGATGAGCAGTTCTTC. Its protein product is CSASGGRMDEQFF.

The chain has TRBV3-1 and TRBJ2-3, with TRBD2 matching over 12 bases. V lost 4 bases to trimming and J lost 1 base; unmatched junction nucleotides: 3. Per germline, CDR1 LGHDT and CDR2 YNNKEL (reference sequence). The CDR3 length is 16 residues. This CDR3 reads CASSLWTSGGTDTQYF. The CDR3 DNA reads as TGTGCCAGCAGCCTGTGGACTAGCGGGGGCACAGATACGCAGTATTTT.

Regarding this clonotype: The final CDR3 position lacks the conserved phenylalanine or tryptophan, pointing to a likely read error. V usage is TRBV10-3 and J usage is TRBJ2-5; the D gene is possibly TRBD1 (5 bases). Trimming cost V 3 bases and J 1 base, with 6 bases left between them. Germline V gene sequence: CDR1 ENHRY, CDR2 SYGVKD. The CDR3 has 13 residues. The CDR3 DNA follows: TGTGCCATCAGTGAAGACAGCCAAGAGACCCAGTACCTC. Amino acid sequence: CAISEDSQETQYL.

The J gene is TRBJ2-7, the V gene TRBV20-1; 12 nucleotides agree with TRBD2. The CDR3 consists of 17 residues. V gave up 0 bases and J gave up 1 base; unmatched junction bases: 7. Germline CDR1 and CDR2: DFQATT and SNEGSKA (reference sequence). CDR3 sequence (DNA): TGCAGTGCTAGAGATCTCCTAGCGGGAGGGCCTTCCTACGAGCAGTACTTC. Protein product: CSARDLLAGGPSYEQYF.

The DNA of the CDR3 is TGTGCCAGCAGCCGACCCCGTATCGGGCAGGGGAAGAATGAGCAGTTCTTC. It codes for CASSRPRIGQGKNEQFF. The V call is TRBV7-8, the J call TRBJ2-1, with D possibly matching TRBD1 (6 bases). Germline assignment: CDR1 SGHVS and CDR2 FQNEAQ. The CDR3 totals 17 residues. V lost 5 bases to trimming and J lost 7 bases, with 24 bases between them.

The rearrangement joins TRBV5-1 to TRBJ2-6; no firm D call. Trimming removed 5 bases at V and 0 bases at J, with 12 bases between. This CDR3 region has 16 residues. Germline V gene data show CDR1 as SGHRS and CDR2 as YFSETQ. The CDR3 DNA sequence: TGCGCCAGCAGGGATATTCTTAGCTCTGGGGCCAACGTCCTGACTTTC. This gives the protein CASRDILSSGANVLTF.

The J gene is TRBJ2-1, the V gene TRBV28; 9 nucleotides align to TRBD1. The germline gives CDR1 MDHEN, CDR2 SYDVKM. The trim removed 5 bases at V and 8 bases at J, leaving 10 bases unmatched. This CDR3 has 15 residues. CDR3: CASSGDRGVVDEQFF. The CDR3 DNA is TGTGCCAGCAGTGGCGACAGGGGGGTTGTCGATGAGCAGTTCTTC.

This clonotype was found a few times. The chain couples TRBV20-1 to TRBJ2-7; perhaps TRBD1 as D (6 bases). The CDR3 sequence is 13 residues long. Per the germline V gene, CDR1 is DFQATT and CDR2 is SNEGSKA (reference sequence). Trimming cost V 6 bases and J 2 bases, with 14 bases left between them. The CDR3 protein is CSAQRQDAYEQYF. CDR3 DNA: TGCAGTGCCCAAAGACAGGACGCCTACGAGCAGTACTTC.

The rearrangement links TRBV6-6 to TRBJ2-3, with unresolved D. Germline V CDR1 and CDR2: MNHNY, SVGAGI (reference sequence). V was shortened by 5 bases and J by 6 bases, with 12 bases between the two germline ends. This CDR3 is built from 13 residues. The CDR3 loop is CASSTRPRDTQYF. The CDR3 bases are TGTGCCAGCAGTACCCGACCGAGGGATACGCAGTATTTT.

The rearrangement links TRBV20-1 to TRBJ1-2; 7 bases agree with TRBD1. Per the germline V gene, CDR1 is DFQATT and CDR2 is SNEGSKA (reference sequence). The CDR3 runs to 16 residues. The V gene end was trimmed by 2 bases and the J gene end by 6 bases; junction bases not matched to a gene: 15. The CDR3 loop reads CSARKRGTALRDGYTF. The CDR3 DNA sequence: TGCAGTGCTAGAAAGAGAGGGACAGCCTTGAGGGATGGCTACACCTTC.

CDR3 nucleotides: TGCAGCGTTGATTGGGGAAACTATGGCTACACCTTC. It codes for CSVDWGNYGYTF. This sequence joins TRBV29-1 and TRBJ1-2; D is uncertain. CDR1 SQVTM and CDR2 ANQGSEA come from the germline V gene. Trimming pared 3 bases from V and 2 bases from J, leaving 7 bases between. The CDR3 length is 12 residues. The whole variable domain, remainder taken from reference TRBV29-1 and TRBJ1-2, is SAVISQKPSRDICQRGTSLTIQCQVDSQVTMMFWYRQQPGQSLTLIATANQGSEATYESGFVIDKFPISRPNLTFSTLTVSNMSPEDSSIYLCSVDWGNYGYTFGSGTRLTVV.

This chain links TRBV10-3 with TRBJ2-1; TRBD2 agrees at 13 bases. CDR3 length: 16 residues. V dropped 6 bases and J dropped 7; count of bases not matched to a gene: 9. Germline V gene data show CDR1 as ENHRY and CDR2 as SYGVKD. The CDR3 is CAISPRLAGGRNEQFF. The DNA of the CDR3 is TGTGCCATCAGCCCTAGACTAGCGGGAGGCAGAAATGAGCAGTTCTTC.

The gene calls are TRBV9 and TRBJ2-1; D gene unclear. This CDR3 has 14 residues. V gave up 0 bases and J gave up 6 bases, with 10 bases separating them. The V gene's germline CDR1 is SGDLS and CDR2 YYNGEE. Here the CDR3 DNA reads TGTGCCAGCAGCGTAGCCGGAGTTTCCAATGAGCAGTTCTTC. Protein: CASSVAGVSNEQFF.

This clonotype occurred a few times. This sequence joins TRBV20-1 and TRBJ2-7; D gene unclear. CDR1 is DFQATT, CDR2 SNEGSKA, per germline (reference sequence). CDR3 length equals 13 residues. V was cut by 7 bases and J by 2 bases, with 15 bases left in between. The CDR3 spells CSGLKPRTYEQYF. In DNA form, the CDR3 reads TGCAGTGGGCTGAAGCCTCGCACCTACGAGCAGTACTTC.

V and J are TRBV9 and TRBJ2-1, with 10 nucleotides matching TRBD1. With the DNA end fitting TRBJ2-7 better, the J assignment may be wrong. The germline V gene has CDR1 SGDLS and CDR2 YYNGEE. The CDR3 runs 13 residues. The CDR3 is CASSGQGANEQYF. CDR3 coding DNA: TGTGCCAGCAGCGGACAGGGGGCCAACGAGCAGTACTTC.